This T cell receptor (beta chain) was profiled in a study of OX40 agonist ivuxolimab in advanced cancers. Study-level background: Ivuxolimab, which is an agonistic anti-OX40 (CD134) antibody, was administered to the patients. Study-wide results and limits: Partial responders at 0.1-3.0 mg/kg had among the lowest clonal expansion.

This table comes from immunoSEQ multiplex PCR, and its TCRdb copy is limited to in-frame clones, with some not included. The sample carries 90,000 to 100,000 clones, under 85% recorded once. Concerning this clone: What it binds is unknown.

The CDR3 runs to 14 residues. CDR1 is SGHTA and CDR2 is FQGNSA in the germline V gene. The germline V and J ends were trimmed by 3 bases and 0 bases, with 8 bases remaining between them. The receptor's source is an adult with an advanced solid tumor such as melanoma, head and neck, liver or kidney cancer. J is TRBJ1-1 and V is TRBV7-2; no clear D gene. The sample was CD4+ or CD8+ T cells sorted from blood, taken in a trial of the OX40 agonist ivuxolimab. CDR3 protein: CASSLMRVNTEAFF. The CDR3 DNA reads TGTGCCAGCAGCTTGATGCGGGTGAACACTGAAGCTTTCTTT.